This T cell receptor (beta chain) was observed in a study of metastatic and nonmetastatic thyroid tumors. Study summary: Across blood and tumor or nodule tissue, repertoires from malignant and benign thyroid patients were compared with one another. Findings and caveats of the study: Malignant thyroid tumors reportedly exceeded benign nodules significantly in TCR beta diversity, with the difference appearing in blood and tumor.

Ahead of thyroid surgery, no patient had received treatment of any kind. As handled by the study authors: Between-group CDR3 differences, defined by clinicopathological status, yielded a distant-metastasis classifier for papillary thyroid cancer. MiXCR reprocessed the PCR reads for TCRdb. What appears here as the V and J calls and clone size reflects TCRdb's work, not the paper's. The profile covers tens of thousands of clones, with about an eighth appearing a single time and approximately 22% taken by the ten largest. Between the trimmed V and J ends, which lost 6 bases and 2 bases, there was a span of 16 bases. The CDR3 spans 16 residues. The V gene's germline CDR1 is LNHDA and CDR2 SQIVND (reference sequence). About this clone itself: Its specificity is unknown.

The chain employs TRBV19 and TRBJ2-2; D could derive from TRBD1 or TRBD2 (5 bases each). This clonotype originated in a female donor with papillary thyroid cancer or a benign thyroid nodule (not recorded which). Some clones in this sample may be carry-over from other donors' samples. Sequences were obtained from blood. This CDR3 reads CASRPPGRSNTGELFF. CDR3 bases: TGTGCCAGTAGGCCCCCGGGACGCTCTAACACCGGGGAGCTGTTTTTT.